Presented here are 27 T cell receptor beta chains from one specimen sequenced in a study of molecular identifiers for immune sequencing clone quantification. TCRdb used MiXCR to reprocess the PCR reads, holding one entry per CDR3 protein. The repertoire consists of about 300,000 distinct CDR3 sequences, with 20% to 25% occurring once and the leading ten covering approximately 0.8%. Sequencing was carried out using naive CD8+ T cells from blood, with Jurkat cell RNA spiked in. The sample's subset: FACS-sorted CD8+CD4-CCR7+CD45RA+ naive T cells. Receptors were obtained from a human donor in good health. Some libraries in this study had Jurkat cell RNA spiked in.

This clonotype showed up many times. V and J are TRBV20-1 and TRBJ2-7, with 12 bases aligning to TRBD2. Germline assignment: CDR1 DFQATT and CDR2 SNEGSKA (reference sequence). V was clipped by 1 base and J by 4 bases; unmatched bases: 5. There are 15 residues in the CDR3. The CDR3 reads CSARGGTSGQYEQYF. The CDR3 DNA follows: TGCAGTGCTAGAGGAGGGACTAGCGGGCAGTACGAGCAGTACTTC.

In regard to this clonotype: Given a much more abundant clone one base away, this may be a read error. This chain's CDR3 is CASSGLGAYEQYF. The CDR3, as DNA: TGTGCCAGCAGTGGTCTGGGGGCCTACGAGCAGTACTTC. The chain recombines TRBV6-1 with TRBJ2-7; D tentatively fits TRBD1 or TRBD2 (5 bases each). Trimming shortened V by 4 bases and J by 2 bases, and 9 bases separated the two germline ends. Looked up from germline, CDR1 is MNHNS and CDR2 is SASEGT. CDR3 length: 13 amino acids.

This clonotype was counted at least ten times. This rearrangement joins TRBV7-9 to TRBJ1-1; TRBD1 matches 7 bases. Losses at the gene ends were 6 bases for V and 8 bases for J; bases not matched to a gene: 6. From germline, CDR1 is SEHNR and CDR2 FQNEAQ (reference sequence). The CDR3 consists of 12 residues. As DNA, the CDR3 is TGTGCCAGCAGTGCCGACAGGGACGAAGCTTTCTTT. It encodes CASSADRDEAFF.

This clonotype was observed many times. The chain recombines TRBV20-1 with TRBJ2-7; 11 bases agree with TRBD1. V shed 0 bases, J shed 4 bases, and the junction held 5 bases outside the gene matches. This CDR3 is 15 amino acids long. Looked up from germline, CDR1 is DFQATT and CDR2 is SNEGSKA (reference sequence). DNA for the CDR3: TGCAGTGCTAGAGACGGGGACAGGGGGTTGTACGAGCAGTACTTC. Translating it yields CSARDGDRGLYEQYF.

About this clonotype itself: A junction boundary mismatches the germline segment, possibly from a read error. The chain has TRBV19 and TRBJ2-7; 7 nucleotides match TRBD1. The CDR3 is made up of 15 amino acids. Germline CDR1 is LNHDA and CDR2 is SQIVND (reference sequence). The CDR3 DNA reads as TGTGCCAGTGGTATAAGCGGTCAGGGGGATGGGGAGCAGTACTTC. Protein sequence: CASGISGQGDGEQYF. The whole variable domain, filled in from reference TRBV19 and TRBJ2-7, reads DGGITQSPKYLFRKEGQNVTLSCEQNLNHDAMYWYRQDPGQGLRLIYYSQIVNDFQKGDIAEGYSVSREKKESFPLTVTSAQKNPTAFYLCASGISGQGDGEQYFGPGTRLTVT.

In this sample, this clonotype turned up many times. The chain carries TRBV12-3 or TRBV12-4 and TRBJ2-2; 9 nucleotides line up with TRBD1. This CDR3 has 12 residues. Trimming cost V 8 bases and J 6 bases; bases outside gene matches: 1. CDR3 protein: CASRQGAGELFF. DNA for the CDR3: TGTGCCAGCCGACAGGGGGCCGGGGAGCTGTTTTTT.

The rearrangement links TRBV3-1 to TRBJ2-1; D unresolved. The ends were cut back, 1 base at V and 0 bases at J, with 13 bases in the middle. CDR3 length equals 17 residues. Germline V gene sequence: CDR1 LGHDT, CDR2 YNNKEL (reference sequence). The CDR3 sequence: CASSQGQSQTSYNEQFF. The CDR3 DNA reads as TGTGCCAGCAGCCAAGGTCAGTCACAGACCTCCTACAATGAGCAGTTCTTC.

This clonotype occurred many times. The chain has TRBV7-9 and TRBJ2-3, with 7 bases fitting TRBD2. The CDR3 has 15 residues. Trimming took 4 bases from V and 3 from J; bases not matched to a gene: 7. Germline loops: CDR1 SEHNR, CDR2 FQNEAQ (reference sequence). CDR3 DNA sequence: TGTGCCAGCAGCTCCGTAGCGGGCCCAACAGATACGCAGTATTTT. Translation gives CASSSVAGPTDTQYF.

This chain connects TRBV20-1 to TRBJ2-7; no definite D call. Germline V gene lookup returns CDR1 DFQATT and CDR2 SNEGSKA (reference sequence). The CDR3 totals 13 residues. Trimming cost V 0 bases and J 3 bases, with 9 bases left between them. The CDR3 coding sequence is TGCAGTGCTAGAGACAGTAACTACTACGAGCAGTACTTC. Translated, it gives CSARDSNYYEQYF.

This clonotype appeared many times. The chain joins TRBV7-9 to TRBJ1-1; D uncertain. The CDR3 is made up of 14 amino acids. In germline, CDR1 is SEHNR, CDR2 FQNEAQ (reference sequence). V gave up 2 bases and J gave up 1 base, with 8 bases separating them. The CDR3 sequence is CASSLTSSNTEAFF. The CDR3 nucleotides read TGTGCCAGCAGCTTAACATCTTCGAACACTGAAGCTTTCTTT.

This clonotype has a handful of counts. The rearrangement joins TRBV20-1 to TRBJ1-5; tentatively, D is TRBD1 (5 bases). V was shortened by 1 base and J by 2 bases, with 12 bases between the two germline ends. The CDR3 is 15 residues long. Germline V CDR1 and CDR2: DFQATT, SNEGSKA (reference sequence). In DNA form, the CDR3 reads TGCAGTGCTAGAGCGGGGGTAGTGGGCAATCAGCCCCAGCATTTT. This translates into CSARAGVVGNQPQHF.

This clonotype occurred many times. V usage is TRBV7-9 and J usage is TRBJ1-1, with 8 nucleotides matching TRBD1. The CDR3 has 13 residues. CDR1 and CDR2 from the germline V gene are SEHNR and FQNEAQ (reference sequence). The junction had 5 bases not matched to a gene; V was cut back by 5 bases and J by 6 bases. The CDR3 loop is CASSHGQGAEAFF. CDR3 in DNA: TGTGCCAGCAGCCACGGACAGGGAGCTGAAGCTTTCTTT.

This clonotype appeared many times. The chain carries TRBV7-9 and TRBJ2-7, with 11 bases that match TRBD2. The CDR3 has 14 residues. Germline trimming cut 2 bases from V and 9 bases from J; bases unmatched to any gene: 6. Germline CDR1 and CDR2: SEHNR and FQNEAQ (reference sequence). The CDR3 spells CASSLSLAGVGQYF. In nucleotides, the CDR3 is TGTGCCAGCAGCTTATCACTAGCGGGAGTCGGGCAGTACTTC. Together with reference TRBV7-9 and TRBJ2-7, the CDR3 gives the full variable domain: DTGVSQNPRHKITKRGQNVTFRCDPISEHNRLYWYRQTLGQGPEFLTYFQNEAQLEKSRLLSDRFSAERPKGSFSTLEIQRTEQGDSAMYLCASSLSLAGVGQYFGPGTRLTVT.

Notes on this clonotype: A read error is possible here, since a much larger clone lies one base away. This sequence joins TRBV15 and TRBJ2-7; TRBD1 matches 7 bases. The CDR3 is 15 amino acids. Germline V gene lookup returns CDR1 LNHNV and CDR2 YYDKDF (reference sequence). In nucleotides, the CDR3 is TGTGCCGCCAGCAGAGATCTTGGGACAGAATTGGAGCAGTACTTC. Translated, it gives CAASRDLGTELEQYF.

This clonotype was counted ten times or more. The rearrangement joins TRBV12-3 or TRBV12-4 to TRBJ1-5; D is unresolved. The CDR3 is 14 residues long. Trimming took 5 bases from V and 0 from J, leaving 8 bases between them. This CDR3 reads CASSEGGSNQPQHF. CDR3 nucleotide sequence: TGTGCCAGCAGTGAAGGCGGTAGCAATCAGCCCCAGCATTTT.

This clonotype was counted at least ten times. The rearrangement links TRBV9 to TRBJ2-5; D remains ambiguous. V lost 4 bases and J 2 bases, leaving 21 bases between the germline ends. Germline CDR1 SGDLS, CDR2 YYNGEE. The CDR3 totals 17 residues. CDR3 bases: TGTGCCAGCAGCCCCTGGGCGTCGAGCACATCTCAAGAGACCCAGTACTTC. Protein: CASSPWASSTSQETQYF.

This clonotype was found many times. This chain uses TRBV2 with TRBJ1-5; D ambiguous. The V and J ends lost 6 bases and 0 bases respectively, with 9 bases between them. Germline-derived CDR1 and CDR2 are SNHLY and FYNNEI. The CDR3 loop spans 14 amino acids. CDR3 sequence (DNA): TGTGCCAGCAGAGGACCATTTAGCAATCAGCCCCAGCATTTT. It codes for CASRGPFSNQPQHF.

A word on this clonotype: This may arise from a read error, as a much more abundant clone is one base away. The chain uses TRBV7-2 and TRBJ1-5, with D hard to call. V lost 4 bases and J lost 3, with 13 bases in between. Looked up from germline, CDR1 is SGHTA and CDR2 is FQGNSA. This CDR3 is 15 amino acids long. CDR3 region: CASSSSGSNNQPQHF. CDR3 DNA sequence: TGTGCCAGCAGCTCAAGCGGGAGTAACAATCAGCCCCAGCATTTT.

In regard to this clonotype: This may come from a read error, since a much larger clone is one base off. The chain is built from TRBV6-2 or TRBV6-3 and TRBJ2-7; D is tentatively TRBD1 or TRBD2 (5 bases each). Germline values: CDR1 MNHEY, CDR2 SVGEGT. The CDR3 has 12 residues. The CDR3 region is CASGQGVGERYF. The DNA for the CDR3 is TGTGCCAGCGGCCAGGGAGTTGGCGAGCGGTACTTC.

This clonotype has at least ten counts. J is TRBJ2-7 and V is TRBV5-6; TRBD1 matches 7 bases. This CDR3 has 15 amino acids. The V gene end was trimmed by 0 bases and the J gene end by 2 bases; junction bases not matched to a gene: 5. CDR1 SGHDT and CDR2 YYEEEE come from the germline V gene. CDR3 residues: CASSLGFGTAYEQYF. CDR3 coding DNA: TGTGCCAGCAGCTTGGGTTTCGGGACAGCCTACGAGCAGTACTTC.

The J gene is TRBJ1-4, the V gene TRBV4-3; D unclear. The germline V gene encodes CDR1 LGHNA and CDR2 YSLEER. The CDR3 sequence is 16 residues long. The ends were cut back, 0 bases at V and 0 bases at J, with 8 bases in the middle. In DNA, the CDR3 is TGCGCCAGCAGCCAAGATTCGGGTGCAACTAATGAAAAACTGTTTTTT. It codes for CASSQDSGATNEKLFF.

As regards this clonotype: A much more abundant neighbour one base away suggests this may be a read error. The genes are TRBV20-1 and TRBJ2-4; possibly TRBD2 for D (5 bases). The CDR3 sequence is 13 residues long. In germline, CDR1 is DFQATT, CDR2 SNEGSKA (reference sequence). The CDR3 sequence is CSAGLLAKNIQHF. The DNA for the CDR3 is TGCAGTGCTGGCTTGCTAGCCAAAAACATTCAGCACTTC.

To note about this clonotype: A read error is likely, as this CDR3 ends without the conserved phenylalanine or tryptophan. This chain connects TRBV29-1 to TRBJ1-1; D is unresolved. Germline V gives CDR1 SQVTM, CDR2 ANQGSEA. The CDR3 length is 11 residues. The V and J ends lost 3 bases and 1 base respectively, with 3 bases between them. CDR3 sequence (DNA): TGCAGCGTTGAGTCGAACACTGAAGCTTTCCTT. Protein: CSVESNTEAFL.

This clonotype was seen repeatedly, ten times or more. The chain's CDR3 is CASSTGRGEQYF. CDR3 in DNA: TGTGCCAGCAGCACGGGGAGAGGCGAGCAGTACTTC. The chain is built from TRBV7-6 and TRBJ2-7; possible D gene TRBD2, 5 bases. Per germline, CDR1 SGHVS and CDR2 FNYEAQ. The CDR3 is 12 amino acids. The germline V and J ends were trimmed by 5 bases and 6 bases, with 11 bases remaining between them.

This clonotype was recorded at least ten times. V gene TRBV4-3 combines with J gene TRBJ2-1; unclear D gene. This CDR3 has 17 amino acids. The V gene lost 0 bases and the J gene lost 0 bases, with 12 bases spanning the gap. Germline lookup yields CDR1 LGHNA and CDR2 YSLEER. DNA for the CDR3: TGCGCCAGCAGCCAAGATCCGCGGTCGAACTCCTACAATGAGCAGTTCTTC. The encoded protein is CASSQDPRSNSYNEQFF.

This clonotype has ten or more counts. The CDR3, as DNA: TGCGCCAGCAGCCAAGGCTCCGGGACCAGGACCGGGGAGCTGTTTTTT. Translated, it gives CASSQGSGTRTGELFF. The chain carries TRBV4-3 and TRBJ2-2; D may be TRBD1 or TRBD2 (5 bases each). The ends were cut back, 1 base at V and 5 bases at J, with 14 bases in the middle. The CDR3 runs to 16 residues. Germline CDR1 LGHNA, CDR2 YSLEER.

This clonotype was counted at least ten times. The chain is built from TRBV4-3 and TRBJ1-5, with no clear D. The CDR3 totals 15 residues. Trimming removed 4 bases at V and 3 bases at J, with 13 bases between. CDR1 LGHNA and CDR2 YSLEER come from the germline V gene. CDR3 coding DNA: TGCGCCAGCAGCCGCGAGGCAGGACTCAATCAGCCCCAGCATTTT. This translates into CASSREAGLNQPQHF.